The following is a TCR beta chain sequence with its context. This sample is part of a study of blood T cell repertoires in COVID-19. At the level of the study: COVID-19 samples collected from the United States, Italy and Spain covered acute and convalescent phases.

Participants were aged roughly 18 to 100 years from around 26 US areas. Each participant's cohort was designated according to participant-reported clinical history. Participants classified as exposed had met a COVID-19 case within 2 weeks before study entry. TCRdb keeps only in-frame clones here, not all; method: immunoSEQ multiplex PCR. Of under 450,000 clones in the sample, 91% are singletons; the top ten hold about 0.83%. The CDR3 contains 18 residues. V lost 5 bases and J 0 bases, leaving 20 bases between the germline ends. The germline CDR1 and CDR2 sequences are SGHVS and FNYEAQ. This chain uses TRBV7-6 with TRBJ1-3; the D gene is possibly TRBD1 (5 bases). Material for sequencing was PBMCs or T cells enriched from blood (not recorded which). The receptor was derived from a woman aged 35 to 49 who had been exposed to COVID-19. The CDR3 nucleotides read TGTGCCAGCAGCCAAAGGGGTCAGGGTTTGAGCTCTGGAAACACCATATATTTT. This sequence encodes CASSQRGQGLSSGNTIYF.